The rows below give T cell receptor beta chains drawn from one sample of a study of T-cell reconstitution after alpha-beta-depleted transplantation in children. TCRdb ran MiXCR on the PCR reads and lists one entry per CDR3 protein. The table has hundreds of thousands of distinct CDR3 sequences, around 10% seen once; the top ten hold 23%. The sample in question was peripheral blood, obtained 180 days after TCRalphabeta/CD19-depleted stem cell transplant. These receptors came from a male patient between 2 and 10 years old who had a stem cell transplant for chronic granulomatous disease, so the T cells may come from the graft donor. CDR3s include the opening cysteine and the closing phenylalanine or tryptophan. D genes are given only for firm matches. Expanded clones get a size class; other rows say once, few or many, or leave the size out.

TRBJ2-3 many - TRBV12-3/TRBV12-4 TGTGCCAGCCTATCCGGCACAGATACGCAGTATTTT CASLSGTDTQYF
TRBJ2-1 few - TRBV7-3 TGTGCCAGCAGCCCACTGTCGGGACGCCCGATGAATGAGCAGTTCTTC CASSPLSGRPMNEQFF
TRBJ2-1 many TRBD2 TRBV12-3/TRBV12-4 TGTGCCAGCAGTCCACCTTCGGCGGGGCTAGCGGCTTACAATGAGCAGTTCTTC CASSPPSAGLAAYNEQFF
TRBJ1-2 many - TRBV6-5 TGTGCCAGCAGTTACTCGAGAGCGACCGGTAACTATGGCTACACCTTC CASSYSRATGNYGYTF
TRBJ2-7 - - TRBV28 TGTGCCAGCATGTCTTTTCGCGAGCAGTACTTC CASMSFREQYF
TRBJ2-2 - - TRBV4-3 TGCGCCAGCAGCCAAGAGTCCATGAACACCGGGGAGCTGTTTTTT CASSQESMNTGELFF
TRBJ1-6 many TRBD1 TRBV5-1 TGCGCCAGCAGCCGGGGACAGGGGGCATCACCCCTCCACTTT CASSRGQGASPLHF
TRBJ1-3 many - TRBV7-9 TGTGCCAGCAGCCGAACACCCAGCTCTGGAAACACCATATATTTT CASSRTPSSGNTIYF
TRBJ2-4 many - TRBV20-1 TGCAGTGCTAGAGAGTCGGACCTCGGGGCCAAAAACATTCAGTACTTC CSARESDLGAKNIQYF
TRBJ2-6 - - TRBV12-3/TRBV12-4 TGTGCCAGCAGTTTTCAGCGCTCTGGGGCCAACGTCCTGACTTTC CASSFQRSGANVLTF
TRBJ2-5 - - TRBV5-4 TGTGCCAGCAGCCTTTCGGAACAAGAGACCCAGTACTTC CASSLSEQETQYF
TRBJ2-5 many - TRBV7-6 TGTGCCAGCAGCTTCAAATTTGGGGCGGAATACCTCCAAGAGACCCAGTACTTC CASSFKFGAEYLQETQYF
TRBJ2-5 once TRBD1 TRBV7-8 TGTGCCAGCAGCTTGCCGGGACAGGGGGGAACCCAGTACTTC CASSLPGQGGTQYF
TRBJ2-5 many TRBD2 TRBV20-1 TGCAGTGCTAGAGATTGGAGCGGGAGGGCCGGGGAGACCCAGTACTTC CSARDWSGRAGETQYF
TRBJ2-3 many - TRBV18 TGTGCCAGCTCACCTCAGTTAGCAGATACGCAGTATTTT CASSPQLADTQYF
TRBJ1-5 few - TRBV27 TGTGCCAGCAGTTTATACAGGGGCAATCAGCCCCAGCATTTT CASSLYRGNQPQHF
TRBJ2-2 many TRBD1 TRBV2 TGTGCCAGCCGAGGGACAGAATCGAACACCGGGGAGCTGTTTTTT CASRGTESNTGELFF
TRBJ2-3 many TRBD2 TRBV12-3/TRBV12-4 TGTGCCAGCAGTTTGGGACTAGCGGCCTACACAGATACGCAGTATTTT CASSLGLAAYTDTQYF
TRBJ2-3 many TRBD2 TRBV20-1 TGCAGTGCAACCTTAAGCGGGAGGGCCCGTTATACGCAGTATTTT CSATLSGRARYTQYF
TRBJ2-5 many - TRBV5-1 TGCGCCAGCAGCTCTCCGGGGCAGGCTGAAGAGACCCAGTACTTC CASSSPGQAEETQYF
TRBJ2-5 many - TRBV12-3/TRBV12-4 TGTGCCAGCAGTTTAAGACACCAGAAAGAGACCCAGTACTTC CASSLRHQKETQYF
TRBJ1-2 - - TRBV25-1 TGTGCCAGCAGTGAATTTTCTAATGGCGACACCTTC CASSEFSNGDTF